This TCR beta chain comes out of a study of CD8 T cells in Susac syndrome. With random hexamers, roughly 0.45 to 1 ug RNA was reverse transcribed. Using its own MiXCR run on the immunoSEQ multiplex PCR reads, TCRdb lists one record per CDR3 protein. The data show 400,000 to 550,000 distinct CDR3 sequences, more than 70% seen once. V trimming: 1 base; J trimming: 10 bases; junction bases outside the gene matches: 3. CDR1 is WSHSY, CDR2 SAAADI, per germline. The CDR3 is 13 residues long. From blood CD8+ and CD4+ T cells, the TCR beta chain was sequenced. The material sequenced was CD8+ T cells from PBMCs. The J gene is TRBJ2-1, the V gene TRBV10-2, with 8 bases matching TRBD2. The TCR comes from a human donor with multiple sclerosis. CDR3 protein: CASSELIAGEQFF. The CDR3 DNA reads as TGCGCCAGCAGTGAGTTAATAGCGGGGGAGCAGTTCTTC.